This T cell receptor beta chain came from a study of post-analysis software for immune sequencing data (dated by TCRdb to 2014 to 2015). For the wider study: The recorded disease courses included relapsing-remitting, secondary progressive and progressive-relapsing multiple sclerosis, and some patients had no subtype annotation. Patient repertoires were compared against roughly 11 previously published healthy control repertoires from donors aged roughly 6 to 28 years. A subset of samples was prepared in parallel using single-end sample barcoding, then pooled and co-amplified after Illumina adapter ligation.

This clonotype has just a few counts. The antigen this receptor binds is unknown. The sample holds no much larger clone one base away, and base qualities are not on file. The germline ends are 10 bases apart after V is trimmed by 3 bases and J by 7 bases. According to the germline V gene (reference sequence), CDR1 reads DFQATT and CDR2 reads SNEGSKA. CDR3 length: 13 amino acids, cysteine to phenylalanine. Solely the CDR3 DNA is kept, with 39 bases framed from the first base. Study-wide findings and limitations: When samples were clustered directly using the F measure, samples prepared in the same batch co-clustered strongly, which prompted a batch-effect correction. The multiple sclerosis patient group was slightly younger than the control group. Patients showed significantly higher frequencies than controls for about 5 TRBV segments, among them TRBV5-6, TRBV5-1 and TRBV20-1. Compared with controls, multiple sclerosis patients had significantly lower normalized Chao1 diversity, a finding suggesting substantial peripheral T-cell clonal expansion.

The library was made by PCR. The listed sequencing device is Illumina HiSeq 2500. To reduce PCR and sequencing biases, unique molecular identifiers were built into the TCR beta cDNA libraries. Approximately 500,000 cDNA molecules were obtained per 1 to 10 million input T cells, so each molecule approximated one T cell. The patient libraries were prepared and sequenced using the same protocol as the earlier healthy control dataset. Within a given batch, samples were prepared together, multiplexed and sequenced on the same HiSeq lane. The study's own analysis went as follows. Raw barcoded reads were processed with MIGEC, discarding single-read molecular identifier groups before consensus assembly and CDR3 extraction. VDJtools was used for post-analysis of the clonotype tables, with diversity normalized by down-sampling every dataset to the smallest sample size. To correct batch-related cross-sample contamination, repertoire overlap clustering matched CDR3 amino acid sequences but not nucleotide sequences. TCRdb itself trimmed the public reads at Q25 with fastp, ran MiXCR and retained productive beta chains. Here each entry gathers all rows of one CDR3 protein and keeps the most common genes and DNA. These V and J calls rely on TCRdb rather than the paper's analysis. The sample profile shows hundreds of thousands of distinct CDR3 sequences; about 40% of them were found once. The ten largest clones add up to roughly 1.8% of the sample.

TCR beta repertoires were profiled from peripheral blood of approximately 13 young patients with multiple sclerosis to demonstrate the VDJtools post-analysis software. The multiple sclerosis patients were children and adolescents ranging in age from roughly 6 to 15 years. This receptor was taken from a girl aged 5 to 17 with multiple sclerosis. The chain was built from TRBV20-1 and TRBJ2-6, with a tentative D gene TRBD2 over 6 matching bases. Sequencing was performed on blood. The CDR3 sequence is CSARGGRANVLTF. The DNA is TGCAGTGCTAGGGGGGGACGAGCCAACGTCCTGACTTTC.